One sample yielded the 15 T cell receptor beta chains listed below, sequenced in a study of T-cell reconstitution after alpha-beta-depleted transplantation in children. During its preparation, the TCRbeta library received unique molecular identifiers. One entry per CDR3 protein results from TCRdb running MiXCR on the PCR reads. The sample lists some 72,000 distinct CDR3 sequences, 6% to 8% occurring once. This specimen was PBMCs from the stem cell graft donor, taken from the stem cell graft. These receptors were collected from a human donor who donated a stem cell graft to a child with acute lymphoblastic leukemia.

This clonotype showed up many times. This chain links TRBV4-3 with TRBJ2-3; D possibly corresponds to TRBD2 (6 bases). This CDR3 region has 16 residues. Germline V gene sequence: CDR1 LGHNA, CDR2 YSLEER. Trimming left V 0 bases short and J 0 bases short, with 10 bases between. In nucleotides, the CDR3 is TGCGCCAGCAGCCAAGATAGTGGGACTAGCACAGATACGCAGTATTTT. Its translation: CASSQDSGTSTDTQYF.

The chain links TRBV4-3 to TRBJ2-6, with D hard to call. Germline V gene sequence: CDR1 LGHNA, CDR2 YSLEER. There are 16 residues in the CDR3. V was pared by 0 bases and J by 0 bases, with 6 bases between. CDR3 sequence (DNA): TGCGCCAGCAGCCAAGAAACCGTCTCTGGGGCCAACGTCCTGACTTTC. Translating it yields CASSQETVSGANVLTF.

This clonotype was seen a single time. The J gene is TRBJ1-1, the V gene TRBV5-4; D is ambiguous. V gave up 4 bases and J gave up 5 bases, with 24 bases separating them. The CDR3 extends over 17 amino acids. Germline values: CDR1 SGHNT, CDR2 YYREEE (reference sequence). The CDR3 region has the DNA TGTGCCAGCAGCCTTGGTCTCATCCGCAAAGAAGTAACTGAAGCTTTCTTT. It yields the protein CASSLGLIRKEVTEAFF.

This clonotype was found many times. The chain has TRBV4-2 and TRBJ2-3; 14 bases are a match to TRBD2. The CDR3 contains 20 residues. The germline CDR1 and CDR2 sequences are LGHNA and YNFKEQ. V was pared by 0 bases and J by 7 bases, with 15 bases of the junction left unmatched. The CDR3 nucleotides read TGTGCCAGCAGCCAAGATAGGTCGCGACTAGCGGGGGGGAAAAAGCATACGCAGTATTTT. It codes for CASSQDRSRLAGGKKHTQYF.

This clonotype was seen ten or more times. The chain joins TRBV12-3 or TRBV12-4 to TRBJ2-2, with 8 bases matching TRBD2. V lost 2 bases to trimming and J lost 7 bases; unmatched junction nucleotides: 3. There are 14 residues in the CDR3. The CDR3 coding sequence is TGTGCCAGCAGTTTACTAACTAGCGGCGGGGAGCTGTTTTTT. This translates into CASSLLTSGGELFF.

This clonotype came up many times. The genes are TRBV4-3 and TRBJ2-5; D remains unclear. This CDR3 has 15 amino acids. Germline CDR1 is LGHNA and CDR2 is YSLEER. V was pared by 0 bases and J by 1 base, with 9 bases between. The CDR3 bases are TGCGCCAGCAGCCAAGATTTGGGCAGCCAAGAGACCCAGTACTTC. Residues: CASSQDLGSQETQYF.

About this clonotype: This may be a read error: a much more frequent sequence differs by one nucleotide. The V call is TRBV6-4, the J call TRBJ2-3, with 9 bases lining up with TRBD2. The CDR3 sequence is 16 residues long. Germline values: CDR1 MRHNA, CDR2 SNTAGT. V shed 0 bases, J shed 3 bases, and the junction held 4 bases outside the gene matches. The CDR3 bases are TGTGCCAGCAGTGACTCGTCTAGCGGGATTACAGATACGCAGTATTTT. It translates to CASSDSSSGITDTQYF.

For the CDR3, the DNA is TGTGCCTCCACCCACCCTGGGAAGACTAGCGGGAGTAGTTATAATGAGCAGTTCTTC. This gives the protein CASTHPGKTSGSSYNEQFF. The chain recombines TRBV3-1 with TRBJ2-1, with 12 bases that match TRBD2. Germline V gene sequence: CDR1 LGHDT, CDR2 YNNKEL (reference sequence). The CDR3 extends over 19 amino acids. V shed 11 bases, J shed 7 bases, and the junction held 24 bases outside the gene matches.

The V and J genes are TRBV7-6 and TRBJ2-5; D is possibly TRBD1 (6 bases). V lost 4 bases to trimming and J lost 5 bases, with 14 bases between them. There are 14 residues in the CDR3. CDR1 SGHVS and CDR2 FNYEAQ come from the germline V gene. The DNA of the CDR3 is TGTGCCAGCAGCTATAGGGCAGGGGAGGAGACCCAGTACTTC. This codes for CASSYRAGEETQYF. The full variable domain, rest sourced from reference TRBV7-6 and TRBJ2-5, is GAGVSQSPRYKVTKRGQDVALRCDPISGHVSLYWYRQALGQGPEFLTYFNYEAQQDKSGLPNDRFSAERPEGSISTLTIQRTEQRDSAMYRCASSYRAGEETQYFGPGTRLLVL.

The chain carries TRBV19 and TRBJ2-2; the match to TRBD1 covers 9 bases. The V gene's germline CDR1 is LNHDA and CDR2 SQIVND (reference sequence). The ends lost 1 base at V and 0 bases at J; junction bases unmatched: 3. The CDR3 is 17 amino acids. The CDR3 is CASSIGGDRANTGELFF. The CDR3 DNA sequence: TGTGCCAGTAGTATAGGCGGGGACAGGGCGAACACCGGGGAGCTGTTTTTT.

This clonotype has at least ten counts. The rearrangement links TRBV3-1 to TRBJ2-2; 7 bases map to TRBD1. V shed 1 base, J shed 4 bases, and the junction held 0 bases outside the gene matches. CDR1 is LGHDT, CDR2 YNNKEL, per germline (reference sequence). This CDR3 has 14 amino acids. For the CDR3, the DNA is TGTGCCAGCAGCCAAGGGACAGGCACCGGGGAGCTGTTTTTT. Protein: CASSQGTGTGELFF.

There are many counts of this clonotype. This rearrangement joins TRBV24-1 to TRBJ2-3; TRBD2 aligns across 7 bases. This CDR3 is 16 amino acids long. Germline CDR1 KGHDR, CDR2 SFDVKD. V was clipped by 4 bases and J by 2 bases; unmatched bases: 8. DNA of the CDR3: TGTGCCACCAGTGAATCGGGGGGACTCCACACAGATACGCAGTATTTT. Its protein product is CATSESGGLHTDTQYF.

The chain recombines TRBV12-3 or TRBV12-4 with TRBJ2-7; 7 bases map to TRBD1. V shed 5 bases and J 5 bases; nucleotides not matched to a gene: 3. CDR3 size: 12 residues. The CDR3 loop reads CASSPTGNEQYF. The CDR3 DNA reads as TGTGCCAGCAGTCCGACAGGGAACGAGCAGTACTTC.

This clonotype showed up many times. The V call is TRBV13, the J call TRBJ1-1; D is perhaps TRBD1 (6 bases). With 1 base removed from V and 0 bases from J, the gap between germline ends came to 12 bases. This CDR3 has 16 amino acids. CDR1 PRHDT and CDR2 FYEKMQ come from the germline V gene (reference sequence). CDR3 DNA: TGTGCCAGCAGCTTAGATCTCGAGGGGGTGAACACTGAAGCTTTCTTT. Protein product: CASSLDLEGVNTEAFF. The full variable domain, its missing parts supplied by reference TRBV13 and TRBJ1-1, is AAGVIQSPRHLIKEKRETATLKCYPIPRHDTVYWYQQGPGQDPQFLISFYEKMQSDKGSIPDRFSAQQFSDYHSELNMSSLELGDSALYFCASSLDLEGVNTEAFFGQGTRLTVV.

Many counts were recorded for this clonotype. The chain links TRBV7-3 to TRBJ2-7; D might be TRBD1 (5 bases). Trimming removed 1 base from V and 6 bases from J, with 13 bases in between. Germline V CDR1 and CDR2: SGHTA, FQGTGA. CDR3 length equals 14 residues. The CDR3 nucleotides are TGTGCCAGCAGCTTAAGTGGCCAGGGTGTCGAGCAGTACTTC. It translates to CASSLSGQGVEQYF. Using reference TRBV7-3 and TRBJ2-7 for the parts outside the CDR3, the full variable domain is GAGVSQTPSNKVTEKGKYVELRCDPISGHTALYWYRQSLGQGPEFLIYFQGTGAADDSGLPNDRFFAVRPEGSVSTLKIQRTERGDSAVYLCASSLSGQGVEQYFGPGTRLTVT.